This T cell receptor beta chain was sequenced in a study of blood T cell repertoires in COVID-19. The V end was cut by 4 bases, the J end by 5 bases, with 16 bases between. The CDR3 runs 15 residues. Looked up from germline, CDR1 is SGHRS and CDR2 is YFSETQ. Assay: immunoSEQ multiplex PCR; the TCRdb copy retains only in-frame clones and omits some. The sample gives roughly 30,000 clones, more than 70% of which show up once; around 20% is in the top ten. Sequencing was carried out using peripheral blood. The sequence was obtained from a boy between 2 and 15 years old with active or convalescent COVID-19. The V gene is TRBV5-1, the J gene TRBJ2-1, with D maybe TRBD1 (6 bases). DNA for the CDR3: TGCGCCAGCAGCCTGTACCGAGCAGGGGACAATGAGCAGTTCTTC. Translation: CASSLYRAGDNEQFF.